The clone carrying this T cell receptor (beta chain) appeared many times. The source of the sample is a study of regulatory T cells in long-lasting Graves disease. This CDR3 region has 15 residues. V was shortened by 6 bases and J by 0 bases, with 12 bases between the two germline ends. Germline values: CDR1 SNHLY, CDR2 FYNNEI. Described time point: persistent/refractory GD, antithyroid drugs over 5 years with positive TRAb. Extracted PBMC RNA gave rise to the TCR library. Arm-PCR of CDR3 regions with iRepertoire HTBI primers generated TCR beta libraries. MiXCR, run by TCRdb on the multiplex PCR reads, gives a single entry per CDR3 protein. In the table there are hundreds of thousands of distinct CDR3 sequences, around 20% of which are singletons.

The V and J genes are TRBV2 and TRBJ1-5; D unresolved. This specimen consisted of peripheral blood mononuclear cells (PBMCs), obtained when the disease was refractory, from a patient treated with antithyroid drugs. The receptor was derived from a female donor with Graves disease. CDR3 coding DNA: TGTGCCAGCAGAGTCGGCGGGGATAGCAATCAGCCCCAGCATTTT. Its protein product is CASRVGGDSNQPQHF.